This T cell receptor beta chain emerged from a study of human T cells and chemical hapten exposure. One entry per CDR3 protein results from TCRdb running MiXCR on the RACE reads. Here the sample spans some 200,000 distinct CDR3 sequences, around 24% being singletons. Study outcomes and limitations: Significantly more large CDR3 similarity clusters arose among expanded TCRs than among controls.

Noted time point: patch test 1, 2 weeks after DPC sensitization. Described treatment: therapeutic diphenylcyclopropenone sensitization with weekly scalp DPC. With respect to this clonotype: Its cognate antigen is unknown.

Germline V CDR1 and CDR2: SGHTA, FQGNSA. Unmatched junction bases numbered 9, after V lost 5 bases and J lost 4 bases. The length of the CDR3 is 16 residues. The genes are TRBV7-2 and TRBJ2-3; 10 nucleotides align to TRBD2. The material was whole blood, obtained in connection with sensitization to the hapten diphenylcyclopropenone (DPC). The source is a woman between 50 and 59 years old with alopecia areata. Some clones in this sample may be carry-over from other donors' samples. The CDR3 region has the DNA TGTGCCAGCAGCCTAGGGCCTAGCGGGAGCCCAGATACGCAGTATTTT. Amino acids: CASSLGPSGSPDTQYF.